The 9 T cell receptor beta chains reported below all come from one sample, sequenced in a study of early T cells in non-severe SARS-CoV-2 infection. TCRdb called the 5' RACE reads again in MiXCR, with one record for every CDR3 protein. The table shows over 90,000 distinct CDR3 sequences, with around 12% occurring only once. The sequencing used whole blood, collected at baseline. The receptor source for this set is an adult who was a healthcare worker with PCR-confirmed SARS-CoV-2 infection or an uninfected control (not recorded which).

This clonotype has a handful of counts. The J gene is TRBJ2-3, the V gene TRBV5-1, with no clear D. The ends were cut back, 7 bases at V and 2 bases at J, with 14 bases in the middle. There are 14 residues in the CDR3. Germline V gene lookup returns CDR1 SGHRS and CDR2 YFSETQ. The CDR3 region is CASGWTDPTDTQYF. DNA of the CDR3: TGCGCCAGCGGCTGGACCGATCCCACAGATACGCAGTATTTT.

This clonotype was seen more than once but under ten times. This chain connects TRBV10-3 to TRBJ1-1; TRBD1 agrees at 7 bases. The V segment lost 10 bases and the J segment 6 bases; nucleotides outside the gene matches: 8. CDR1 and CDR2 from the germline V gene are ENHRY and SYGVKD. The CDR3 length is 12 residues. CDR3 protein: CATTGERAEAFF. CDR3 nucleotides: TGTGCCACTACAGGGGAACGGGCTGAAGCTTTCTTT.

This clonotype has at least ten counts. The V gene is TRBV12-3 or TRBV12-4, the J gene TRBJ1-2, with no clear D. This CDR3 comprises 13 residues. Between the trimmed V and J ends, which lost 7 bases and 4 bases, there was a span of 13 bases. This CDR3 is CASMQIIFYGYTF. As DNA, the CDR3 is TGTGCCAGCATGCAGATTATCTTCTATGGCTACACCTTC.

The CDR3, as DNA: TGTGCCAGCAGTCCTCGACAGGGCCTTGGCTACACCTTC. Translated: CASSPRQGLGYTF. The V and J genes are TRBV12-3 or TRBV12-4 and TRBJ1-2; 7 nucleotides match TRBD1. With 5 bases clipped from V and 7 bases from J, the junction kept 7 bases outside the gene matches. CDR3 length: 13 amino acids.

A few counts support this clonotype. V gene TRBV6-5 combines with J gene TRBJ1-6; 7 bases map to TRBD1. V dropped 1 base and J dropped 9; count of bases not matched to a gene: 9. The V gene's germline CDR1 is MNHEY and CDR2 SVGAGI. This CDR3 spans 16 amino acids. In DNA form, the CDR3 reads TGTGCCAGCAGTTACTGGGCGGAGGGGGCAGGTTCACCCCTCCACTTT. It is translated as CASSYWAEGAGSPLHF.

This chain uses TRBV2 with TRBJ2-7; D is perhaps TRBD1 (6 bases). CDR1 SNHLY and CDR2 FYNNEI come from the germline V gene. V lost 8 bases and J 4 bases, leaving 21 bases between the germline ends. The CDR3 consists of 15 residues. Here the CDR3 DNA reads TGTGCCAGCTCCCGGGACACCCCGGCTAATTACGAGCAGTACTTC. This sequence encodes CASSRDTPANYEQYF.

This clonotype was observed a handful of times. The chain recombines TRBV14 with TRBJ1-2; D is unclear. CDR3 length: 15 residues. Per germline, CDR1 SGHDN and CDR2 FVKESK. Trimming removed 2 bases at V and 5 bases at J, with 15 bases between. The CDR3 DNA reads TGTGCCAGCAGCCAATCATTAGCACAAGGATATGGCTACACCTTC. It specifies CASSQSLAQGYGYTF.

This clonotype was counted only a few times. V usage is TRBV5-4 and J usage is TRBJ1-2; 7 bases map to TRBD1. Germline V lookup: CDR1 SGHNT, CDR2 YYREEE (reference sequence). The CDR3 has 14 residues. V trimming: 3 bases; J trimming: 4 bases; junction bases outside the gene matches: 6. CDR3 sequence (DNA): TGTGCCAGCAGCTATCCCCGGGACAGCTATGGCTACACCTTC. It specifies CASSYPRDSYGYTF.

This clonotype showed up many times. This chain uses TRBV6-1 with TRBJ2-2; D tentatively reads TRBD1 or TRBD2 (6 bases each). This CDR3 contains 16 residues. V lost 7 bases and J lost 0, with 15 bases in between. Per the germline V gene, CDR1 is MNHNS and CDR2 is SASEGT. Here the CDR3 DNA reads TGTGCCAGCACCCTCATAGGGGGGACGAACACCGGGGAGCTGTTTTTT. Translated, it gives CASTLIGGTNTGELFF.